What follows describes a single T cell receptor beta chain. These data belong to a study of blood T cell repertoires in COVID-19. Clones were read by immunoSEQ multiplex PCR, and TCRdb kept only the in-frame ones, dropping some. The table shows approximately 330,000 clones, with approximately 89% occurring only once. Everyone who took part was 18 to 89 years old, and they came from 24 US areas. The CDR3 loop spans 13 amino acids. Trimming cost V 5 bases and J 5 bases, with 12 bases left between them. The chain couples TRBV12-3 or TRBV12-4 to TRBJ2-5; D gene ambiguous. The sample comprised PBMCs or T cells enriched from blood (not recorded which). The clonotype comes from a woman aged 25 to 39 who had recovered from COVID-19. CDR3 sequence (DNA): TGTGCCAGCAGTCCAACGTCCGGGGAGACCCAGTACTTC. This translates into CASSPTSGETQYF.